This entry lists 7 T cell receptor beta chains sequenced from one sample in a study of T cells in Graves' hyperthyroidism and ophthalmopathy. Researchers amplified the TCR beta CDR3 regions from RNA transcripts. During a first-round RT-PCR of the TCR CDR3, the HTBI primer set was used. TCRdb passed the multiplex PCR reads through MiXCR, listing each CDR3 protein once. This repertoire shows 640,000 or so distinct CDR3 sequences, roughly 15% found once; its top ten account for over 3.5%. The specimen was blood. The receptors come from a woman between 40 and 55 years old with Graves' ophthalmopathy.

There are many counts of this clonotype. The chain uses TRBV11-2 and TRBJ2-5, with TRBD1 matching over 8 bases. The CDR3 totals 14 residues. Per germline, CDR1 SGHAT and CDR2 FQNNGV. V was clipped by 1 base and J by 5 bases; unmatched bases: 3. CDR3 in amino acids: CASSLAGGSETQYF. As DNA, the CDR3 is TGTGCCAGCAGCTTAGCAGGGGGCTCGGAGACCCAGTACTTC. The full variable domain, with the rest looked up from reference TRBV11-2 and TRBJ2-5, is EAGVAQSPRYKIIEKRQSVAFWCNPISGHATLYWYQQILGQGPKLLIQFQNNGVVDDSQLPKDRFSAERLKGVDSTLKIQPAKLEDSAVYLCASSLAGGSETQYFGPGTRLLVL.

The V and J genes are TRBV19 and TRBJ2-2, with TRBD2 identical over 8 bases. The CDR3 runs to 13 residues. Germline CDR1 and CDR2: LNHDA and SQIVND (reference sequence). V shed 11 bases, J shed 4 bases, and the junction held 6 bases outside the gene matches. The CDR3 nucleotides are TGTGCCGGTCGGGAGGGGGGCACCGGGGAGCTGTTTTTT. This gives the protein CAGREGGTGELFF.

This clonotype showed up many times. In nucleotides, the CDR3 is TGTGCCAGCAGACCGGAGGGGGGCTACGAGCAGTACTTC. Translating it yields CASRPEGGYEQYF. The chain recombines TRBV6-5 with TRBJ2-7, with D possibly called TRBD1 or TRBD2 (6 bases each). V lost 6 bases and J 3 bases, leaving 12 bases between the germline ends. The CDR3 sequence is 13 residues long. Germline CDR1 and CDR2: MNHEY and SVGAGI.

This clonotype was observed at least ten times. The rearrangement uses TRBV27 and TRBJ1-2; possibly TRBD1 for D (5 bases). V gave up 3 bases and J gave up 2 bases, with 10 bases separating them. The germline gives CDR1 MNHEY, CDR2 SMNVEV (reference sequence). CDR3 size: 14 residues. CDR3 bases: TGTGCCAGCAGTTTCTATGGGGCAAACTATGGCTACACCTTC. Protein: CASSFYGANYGYTF.

This clonotype was detected ten times or more. This chain connects TRBV6-5 to TRBJ2-7; 9 bases match TRBD1. J lost 6 bases, V lost 2 bases, and 5 bases had no gene match. Germline-derived CDR1 and CDR2 are MNHEY and SVGAGI. The CDR3 spans 14 residues. CDR3 coding DNA: TGTGCCAGCAGTTACGTTGGGACAGGGAGCGAGCAGTACTTC. Translated: CASSYVGTGSEQYF.

This clonotype was recorded at least ten times. The chain employs TRBV5-1 and TRBJ1-1; D not certain. This CDR3 is built from 13 residues. Trimming took 3 bases from V and 1 from J, leaving 7 bases between them. CDR1 is SGHRS and CDR2 is YFSETQ in the germline V gene. As DNA, the CDR3 is TGCGCCAGCAGCTGGCAGGCGAACACTGAAGCTTTCTTT. Protein product: CASSWQANTEAFF.

This clonotype was seen repeatedly, ten times or more. The genes are TRBV27 and TRBJ2-7; 9 bases match TRBD2. After removal of 5 bases from V and 3 bases from J, the junction contained 8 bases not matched to a gene. The CDR3 sequence is 15 residues long. CDR1 and CDR2 from the germline V gene are MNHEY and SMNVEV (reference sequence). CDR3 DNA sequence: TGTGCCAGCAGTAATCCAGTAGCGGGAGACTACGAGCAGTACTTC. Its protein product is CASSNPVAGDYEQYF.